This T cell receptor beta chain was sequenced during a study of post-analysis software for immune sequencing data. Study at large: Included courses were relapsing-remitting and secondary progressive multiple sclerosis; progressive-relapsing multiple sclerosis was also included. Notes on the study in general: With F measure, samples from one preparation batch clustered together strongly. Significantly lower normalized Chao1 diversity was found in patients with multiple sclerosis relative to controls. Included in a set of several TRBV segments more frequent in patients than controls were TRBV5-6, TRBV5-1 and TRBV20-1.

CDR1 and CDR2 from the germline V gene are LGHDT and YNNKEL (reference sequence). V lost 3 bases and J lost 1; bases outside the gene matches: 5. This CDR3 has 16 amino acids. TCR beta libraries were prepared from cDNA with unique molecular identifiers. The source material, roughly 0.9 to 11 million T cells, gave rise to about 460,000 cDNA molecules. TCRdb used MiXCR to reprocess the PCR reads, holding one entry per CDR3 protein. The data hold some 450,000 distinct CDR3 sequences, with around 40% observed a single time. Remarks on this clonotype: What it binds is not known.

The gene calls are TRBV3-1 and TRBJ2-3, with TRBD2 matching 9 bases. The clonotype was recovered from a girl aged 10 to 17 with multiple sclerosis. Sequences were obtained from blood. The CDR3: CASSQRLAVGTDTQYF. For the CDR3, the DNA is TGTGCCAGCAGCCAGCGACTAGCGGTGGGCACAGATACGCAGTATTTT.